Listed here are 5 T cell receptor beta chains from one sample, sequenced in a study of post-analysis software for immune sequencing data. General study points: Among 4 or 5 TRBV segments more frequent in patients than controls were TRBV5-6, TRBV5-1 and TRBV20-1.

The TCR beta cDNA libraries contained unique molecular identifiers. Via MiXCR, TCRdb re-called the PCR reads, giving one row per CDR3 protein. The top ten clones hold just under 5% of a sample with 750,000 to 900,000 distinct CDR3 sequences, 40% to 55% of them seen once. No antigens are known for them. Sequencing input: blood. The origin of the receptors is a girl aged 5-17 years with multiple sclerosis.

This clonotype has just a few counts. CDR3 region: CASSFGTGMGYTF. CDR3 in DNA: TGTGCCAGCAGCTTCGGGACAGGGATGGGCTACACCTTC. This chain uses TRBV5-5 with TRBJ1-2, with 9 positions matching TRBD1. Looked up from germline, CDR1 is SGHKS and CDR2 is YYEKEE (reference sequence). J lost 8 bases, V lost 2 bases, and 4 bases had no gene match. This CDR3 region has 13 residues.

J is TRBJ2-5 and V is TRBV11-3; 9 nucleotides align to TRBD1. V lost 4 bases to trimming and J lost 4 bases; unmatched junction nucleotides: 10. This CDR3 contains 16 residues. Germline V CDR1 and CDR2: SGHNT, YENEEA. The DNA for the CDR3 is TGTGCCAGCAGCTCAAGCCGGGACAGGGAGGGAGAGACCCAGTACTTC. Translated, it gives CASSSSRDREGETQYF.

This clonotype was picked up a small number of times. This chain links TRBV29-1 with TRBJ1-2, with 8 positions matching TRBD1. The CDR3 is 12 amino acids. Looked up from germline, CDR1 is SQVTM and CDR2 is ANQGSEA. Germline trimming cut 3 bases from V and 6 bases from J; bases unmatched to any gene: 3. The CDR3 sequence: CSVDTGGHGYTF. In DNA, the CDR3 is TGCAGCGTTGACACAGGGGGGCATGGCTACACCTTC. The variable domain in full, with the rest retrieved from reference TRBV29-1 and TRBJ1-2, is SAVISQKPSRDICQRGTSLTIQCQVDSQVTMMFWYRQQPGQSLTLIATANQGSEATYESGFVIDKFPISRPNLTFSTLTVSNMSPEDSSIYLCSVDTGGHGYTFGSGTRLTVV.

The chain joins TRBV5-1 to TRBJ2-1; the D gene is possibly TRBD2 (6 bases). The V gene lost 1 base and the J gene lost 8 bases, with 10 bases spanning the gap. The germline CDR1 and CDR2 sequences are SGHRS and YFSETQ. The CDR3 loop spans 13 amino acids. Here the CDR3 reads CASSLSLAYEQFF. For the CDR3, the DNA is TGCGCCAGCAGCTTGTCACTAGCTTATGAGCAGTTCTTC.

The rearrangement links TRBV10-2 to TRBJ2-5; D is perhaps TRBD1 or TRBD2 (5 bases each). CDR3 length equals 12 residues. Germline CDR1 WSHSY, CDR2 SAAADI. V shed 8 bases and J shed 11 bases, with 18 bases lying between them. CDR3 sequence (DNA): TGCGCCAGCGGGACCACAGGATCTGGGCAGTACTTC. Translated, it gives CASGTTGSGQYF.